Listed below are T cell receptor beta chains from one sample, sequenced in a study of shared clonotypes between healthy human individuals. Using immunoSEQ multiplex PCR, the repertoire was profiled, and TCRdb retains in-frame clones only, with some absent. The table shows fewer than 3 million clones, with 85% to 95% occurring only once. The specimen was naive CD4+ T cells from PBMCs. The source of these receptors is a man aged 18-30 years in good health. Some clones in this sample may be carry-over from other donors' samples. The CDR3 runs from the conserved cysteine through the conserved F or W. The D gene is left open where the match is weak. Size is stated for part of the rows, as once, few or many counts, or as a class when the clone is expanded.

j_call	d_call	cdr3_length	clone_size	v_call	cdr3_aa	cdr3_nt
TRBJ1-1	.	13	few	TRBV4-3	CASKQGVDTEAFF	TGCGCCAGTAAACAGGGAGTAGACACTGAAGCTTTCTTT
TRBJ1-2	TRBD1	12	.	TRBV28	CASRGQVFGYTF	TGTGCCAGCAGGGGACAGGTCTTTGGCTACACCTTC
TRBJ2-6	.	17	.	TRBV30	CAWSVWQASSGANVLTF	TGTGCCTGGAGTGTATGGCAGGCGAGCTCTGGGGCCAACGTCCTGACTTTC
TRBJ1-2	.	11	.	TRBV29-1	CSVEDPYGYTF	TGCAGCGTTGAAGATCCGTATGGCTACACCTTC
TRBJ2-7	.	13	.	TRBV30	CAWMKDLTYEQYF	TGTGCCTGGATGAAGGATTTAACCTACGAGCAGTACTTC
TRBJ2-2	.	16	.	TRBV9	CASSPRPGVDTGELFF	TGTGCCAGCAGCCCCAGGCCCGGGGTGGACACCGGGGAGCTGTTTTTT
TRBJ2-5	TRBD2	15	.	TRBV9	CASSPRSSGPQTQYF	TGTGCCAGCAGCCCCCGGTCTAGCGGCCCCCAGACCCAGTACTTC
TRBJ2-7	.	13	.	TRBV5-1	CASSSGLNYEQYF	TGCGCCAGCAGCTCGGGACTCAACTACGAGCAGTACTTC
TRBJ1-1	.	15	.	TRBV6-1	CASSEASRANTEAFF	TGTGCCAGCAGTGAAGCGTCCAGGGCGAACACTGAAGCTTTCTTT
TRBJ2-2	TRBD2	16	.	TRBV6-4	CASSQNPGGLAGELFF	TGTGCCAGCAGTCAAAATCCGGGAGGTTTGGCCGGGGAGCTGTTTTTT
TRBJ2-7	TRBD1	15	.	TRBV6-1	CASSVGTVRSYEQYF	TGTGCCAGCAGTGTCGGGACAGTTCGCTCCTACGAGCAGTACTTC